This entry lists 30 T cell receptor beta chains sequenced from one sample in a study of cytomegalovirus exposure and HLA in healthy donors. Researchers ran the PCR with 60 Vbeta and 13 Jbeta primers. Generated by immunoSEQ multiplex PCR, the TCRdb table keeps only in-frame clones and is missing some. The sample has 150,000 to 200,000 clones; under 85% are singletons. Material: PBMCs. These receptors were taken from a man aged 45-65 years in good health and CMV-seropositive.

V is TRBV18 and J is TRBJ2-1, with D unresolved. Between the trimmed V and J ends, which lost 2 bases and 7 bases, there was a span of 18 bases. The V gene's germline CDR1 is KGHSH and CDR2 LQKENI. This CDR3 contains 16 residues. CDR3 sequence (DNA): TGTGCCAGCTCACCAGTAACTCGAATAGCTTCTAATGAGCAGTTCTTC. Translated, it gives CASSPVTRIASNEQFF.

This clone was observed once. Germline is not matched at one junction end, which may reflect a read error. The rearrangement uses TRBV7-3 and TRBJ2-3, with unresolved D. CDR3 length: 13 residues. Germline values: CDR1 SGHTA, CDR2 FQGTGA. The CDR3, as DNA: TGTGCCAGCAGCCTAACCGCTAGGGATACGCAGTATTTT. Its protein is CASSLTARDTQYF.

The V and J genes are TRBV30 and TRBJ1-1; D gene ambiguous. The germline V gene has CDR1 GTSNPN and CDR2 SVGIG (reference sequence). This CDR3 has 12 amino acids. V was clipped by 2 bases and J by 2 bases, with 6 bases between them. The CDR3: CAWSPLNTEAFF. CDR3 DNA sequence: TGTGCCTGGAGTCCACTCAACACTGAAGCTTTCTTT.

This chain connects TRBV28 to TRBJ2-3; possibly TRBD2 for D (5 bases). Germline CDR1 is MDHEN and CDR2 is SYDVKM. Between the trimmed V and J ends, which lost 1 base and 2 bases, there was a span of 16 bases. The CDR3 totals 17 residues. The CDR3 coding sequence is TGTGCCAGCAGTTTATTATACGTCTCGGGAAACACAGATACGCAGTATTTT. It encodes CASSLLYVSGNTDTQYF. Combining the CDR3 with reference TRBV28 and TRBJ2-3 gives the whole variable domain DVKVTQSSRYLVKRTGEKVFLECVQDMDHENMFWYRQDPGLGLRLIYFSYDVKMKEKGDIPEGYSVSREKKERFSLILESASTNQTSMYLCASSLLYVSGNTDTQYFGPGTRLTVL.

The chain combines TRBV28 with TRBJ1-4; the D gene is possibly TRBD1 (5 bases). V lost 5 bases and J 5 bases, leaving 18 bases between the germline ends. Per germline, CDR1 MDHEN and CDR2 SYDVKM. This CDR3 comprises 16 residues. The CDR3 region is CASSLGQVGVNEKLFF. Written as DNA, the CDR3 is TGTGCCAGCAGTCTGGGGCAGGTTGGGGTCAATGAAAAACTGTTTTTT.

This sequence joins TRBV30 and TRBJ1-4; 7 positions match TRBD1. Germline CDR1 reads GTSNPN; CDR2 reads SVGIG (reference sequence). The CDR3 contains 13 residues. Trimming cost V 8 bases and J 6 bases; bases outside gene matches: 9. CDR3 sequence reads: CALWTGGDEKLFF. Written as DNA, the CDR3 is TGTGCCCTTTGGACAGGCGGGGATGAAAAACTGTTTTTT.

This clone has more than one count but fewer than ten. The V gene is TRBV7-9, the J gene TRBJ2-1, with 8 bases lining up with TRBD2. V trimming: 5 bases; J trimming: 8 bases; junction bases outside the gene matches: 8. Germline CDR1 reads SEHNR; CDR2 reads FQNEAQ (reference sequence). The CDR3 sequence is 14 residues long. CDR3 in amino acids: CASSPAGVRYEQFF. In DNA form, the CDR3 reads TGTGCCAGCAGCCCAGCGGGGGTGCGCTATGAGCAGTTCTTC.

The chain couples TRBV5-6 to TRBJ2-7; a possible D gene is TRBD2 (6 bases). V was clipped by 6 bases and J by 4 bases, with 17 bases between them. This CDR3 comprises 14 residues. Germline assignment: CDR1 SGHDT and CDR2 YYEEEE. Here the CDR3 reads CASTGGGAPYEQYF. The CDR3 DNA reads as TGTGCCAGCACCGGTGGAGGGGCGCCTTACGAGCAGTACTTC.

This sequence joins TRBV5-8 and TRBJ2-1; TRBD2 matches 13 bases. Germline V gene sequence: CDR1 SGHTS, CDR2 YDEGEE. J lost 8 bases, V lost 4 bases, and 12 bases had no gene match. CDR3 length: 17 residues. The CDR3 coding sequence is TGTGCCAGCAGCGGACCGATACTAGCGGGGGGGCTCGATGAGCAGTTCTTC. It specifies CASSGPILAGGLDEQFF.

This chain connects TRBV4-2 to TRBJ2-1; TRBD2 matches 7 bases. This CDR3 is built from 16 residues. The J segment lost 10 bases and the V segment lost 0 bases, leaving 12 bases of the junction unmatched. Germline V gene data show CDR1 as LGHNA and CDR2 as YNFKEQ. CDR3 protein: CASSQERGTPRGEQFF. CDR3 coding DNA: TGTGCCAGCAGCCAAGAGCGGGGGACCCCGCGGGGGGAGCAGTTCTTC.

J is TRBJ2-3 and V is TRBV5-6; D is possibly TRBD2 (6 bases). Germline loops: CDR1 SGHDT, CDR2 YYEEEE. This CDR3 comprises 15 residues. Trimming cost V 3 bases and J 2 bases, with 13 bases left between them. The CDR3 spells CASSYRDWYTDTQYF. CDR3 nucleotides: TGTGCCAGCAGCTACCGGGACTGGTACACAGATACGCAGTATTTT.

CDR3 nucleotides: TGTGCCAGCAGAATGACAGGGGGCGCATTTCAGCCCCAGCATTTT. Translating it yields CASRMTGGAFQPQHF. V is TRBV28 and J is TRBJ1-5; 10 nucleotides align to TRBD1. CDR3 length: 15 amino acids. CDR1 is MDHEN, CDR2 SYDVKM, per germline. The junction had 8 bases not matched to a gene; V was cut back by 6 bases and J by 6 bases.

As concerns this clone: A read error may produce the germline difference seen at one junction end. The rearrangement uses TRBV7-9 and TRBJ2-3; D is perhaps TRBD1 (8 bases). The CDR3 sequence is 15 residues long. Germline assignment: CDR1 SEHNR and CDR2 FQNEAQ (reference sequence). The CDR3 is CSSSPGQGGRDTQYF. The CDR3 nucleotides read TGTTCCAGCAGCCCCGGACAGGGAGGGAGGGATACGCAGTATTTT.

The CDR3 DNA reads TGTGCCAGCAGCTTATACGGGGGAGACTACGATACGCAGTATTTT. Translation gives CASSLYGGDYDTQYF. The rearrangement links TRBV7-2 to TRBJ2-3; tentative D call: TRBD2 (6 bases). Trimming took off 2 bases at V and 6 bases at J, with 15 bases between the two ends. Germline values: CDR1 SGHTA, CDR2 FQGNSA. The CDR3 loop spans 15 amino acids.

The rearrangement links TRBV2 to TRBJ1-6, with D possibly matching TRBD1 (5 bases). CDR3 length equals 15 residues. CDR1 SNHLY and CDR2 FYNNEI come from the germline V gene. V dropped 8 bases and J dropped 8 bases, with 19 bases sitting between them. The CDR3 coding sequence is TGTGCCAGCGCAAACAGCCCTCAGGGTTATTCACCCCTCCACTTT. Residues: CASANSPQGYSPLHF.

The table lists this clone with a count of one. The chain has TRBV7-2 and TRBJ2-2; 9 bases agree with TRBD2. Germline values: CDR1 SGHTA, CDR2 FQGNSA. The trim removed 3 bases at V and 4 bases at J, leaving 3 bases unmatched. The CDR3 spans 15 residues. The CDR3 nucleotides are TGTGCCAGCAGCTTTAGCGGGGGCCTCACCGGGGAGCTGTTTTTT. Its protein is CASSFSGGLTGELFF.

The count of this clone is one. The chain has TRBV18 and TRBJ2-7; weak D call: TRBD1 (5 bases). V was clipped by 0 bases and J by 5 bases, with 14 bases between them. The CDR3 is 15 amino acids. Germline loops: CDR1 KGHSH, CDR2 LQKENI. CDR3 residues: CASSPPMGLSHEQYF. The CDR3, as DNA: TGTGCCAGCTCACCACCGATGGGGCTCTCTCACGAGCAGTACTTC.

J is TRBJ2-7 and V is TRBV11-2, with TRBD2 identical over 14 bases. V trimming: 1 base; J trimming: 6 bases; junction bases outside the gene matches: 8. Germline-derived CDR1 and CDR2 are SGHAT and FQNNGV. This CDR3 has 17 residues. This CDR3 is CASSLVAQTSGGGEQYF. CDR3 sequence (DNA): TGTGCCAGCAGCTTAGTAGCGCAGACTAGCGGGGGGGGCGAGCAGTACTTC.

The J gene is TRBJ2-3, the V gene TRBV29-1, with TRBD2 matching over 8 bases. The trim removed 4 bases at V and 4 bases at J, leaving 4 bases unmatched. The CDR3 has 13 residues. Germline V gene sequence: CDR1 SQVTM, CDR2 ANQGSEA. As DNA, the CDR3 is TGCAGCGTTGCAGCGGGGGTTCCAGATACGCAGTATTTT. Protein sequence: CSVAAGVPDTQYF.

The rearrangement links TRBV30 to TRBJ1-5; D may be TRBD1 (5 bases). The length of the CDR3 is 14 residues. V was trimmed by 2 bases and J by 4 bases, leaving 12 bases between them. Germline lookup yields CDR1 GTSNPN and CDR2 SVGIG (reference sequence). The CDR3 spells CAWSPDRINQPQHF. The DNA for the CDR3 is TGTGCCTGGAGTCCCGACAGAATAAATCAGCCCCAGCATTTT.

This rearrangement joins TRBV7-9 to TRBJ1-3, with D maybe TRBD1 (5 bases). Germline assignment: CDR1 SEHNR and CDR2 FQNEAQ (reference sequence). V lost 5 bases and J 0 bases, leaving 23 bases between the germline ends. The CDR3 length is 19 residues. CDR3 sequence reads: CASSGGGREVPSSGNTIYF. Here the CDR3 DNA reads TGTGCCAGCAGCGGGGGGGGTAGGGAAGTCCCCTCCTCTGGAAACACCATATATTTT.

The gene calls are TRBV7-2 and TRBJ1-2; TRBD1 is a possible D gene (5 bases). The CDR3 extends over 13 amino acids. Deletions cut 5 bases from V and 1 base from J, with 8 bases between. Germline V gene data show CDR1 as SGHTA and CDR2 as FQGNSA. The CDR3 DNA reads TGTGCCAGCAGCAGTGACAGTAACTATGGCTACACCTTC. The encoded protein is CASSSDSNYGYTF. The whole variable domain, remainder taken from reference TRBV7-2 and TRBJ1-2, is GAGVSQSPSNKVTEKGKDVELRCDPISGHTALYWYRQSLGQGLEFLIYFQGNSAPDKSGLPSDRFSAERTGGSVSTLTIQRTQQEDSAVYLCASSSDSNYGYTFGSGTRLTVV.

The rearrangement uses TRBV28 and TRBJ1-1; 8 bases are shared with TRBD1. V trimming: 6 bases; J trimming: 11 bases; junction bases outside the gene matches: 11. Germline V gives CDR1 MDHEN, CDR2 SYDVKM. The CDR3 is 13 amino acids. CDR3 residues: CASSRTGLFWAFF. Written as DNA, the CDR3 is TGTGCCAGCAGCCGGACAGGGTTGTTTTGGGCTTTCTTT.

This chain connects TRBV6-4 to TRBJ2-3; TRBD2 matches 12 bases. This CDR3 is 18 amino acids long. Germline CDR1 reads MRHNA; CDR2 reads SNTAGT. Unmatched junction bases numbered 7, after V lost 2 bases and J lost 1 base. CDR3 DNA: TGTGCCAGCAGTGACCGACCCCGGACTAGCGGGGGCACAGATACGCAGTATTTT. Translation: CASSDRPRTSGGTDTQYF.

This chain links TRBV7-3 with TRBJ2-3, with a tentative D call TRBD2 (6 bases). CDR1 is SGHTA, CDR2 FQGTGA, per germline. Trimming took off 2 bases at V and 6 bases at J, with 18 bases between the two ends. The CDR3 has 16 residues. CDR3 protein: CASSLYGAGGGDTQYF. The CDR3 nucleotides read TGTGCCAGCAGCTTATACGGGGCGGGTGGGGGGGATACGCAGTATTTT.

A few counts support this clone. CDR3 protein: CASSYSTVNTEAFF. Here the CDR3 DNA reads TGTGCCAGCAGCTACTCCACAGTGAACACTGAAGCTTTCTTT. This sequence joins TRBV7-6 and TRBJ1-1; D is ambiguous. Germline V gives CDR1 SGHVS, CDR2 FNYEAQ. V shed 4 bases and J shed 0 bases, with 9 bases lying between them. CDR3 length: 14 amino acids. Together with reference TRBV7-6 and TRBJ1-1, the CDR3 gives the full variable domain: GAGVSQSPRYKVTKRGQDVALRCDPISGHVSLYWYRQALGQGPEFLTYFNYEAQQDKSGLPNDRFSAERPEGSISTLTIQRTEQRDSAMYRCASSYSTVNTEAFFGQGTRLTVV.

V usage is TRBV9 and J usage is TRBJ2-5; 8 bases are a match to TRBD2. V dropped 0 bases and J dropped 0; count of bases not matched to a gene: 10. CDR1 is SGDLS and CDR2 is YYNGEE in the germline V gene. This CDR3 region has 18 residues. The CDR3 DNA is TGTGCCAGCAGCGTAGGGCTAGCGGGTAATTCGTACCAAGAGACCCAGTACTTC. Encoded protein: CASSVGLAGNSYQETQYF.

The chain recombines TRBV19 with TRBJ1-5; TRBD1 aligns across 10 bases. This CDR3 has 13 amino acids. Trimming removed 7 bases from V and 7 bases from J; junction bases left unmatched: 4. Germline CDR1 reads LNHDA; CDR2 reads SQIVND (reference sequence). The DNA for the CDR3 is TGTGCCAGTACGACAGGGGGCGGCCAGCCCCAGCATTTT. Residues: CASTTGGGQPQHF.

V usage is TRBV19 and J usage is TRBJ2-6, with D maybe TRBD2 (5 bases). CDR1 is LNHDA and CDR2 is SQIVND in the germline V gene (reference sequence). V was trimmed by 7 bases and J by 4 bases, leaving 14 bases between them. The CDR3 covers 15 residues. DNA for the CDR3: TGTGCCAGTATGGATTCGGGGTTCGGGGCCAACGTCCTGACTTTC. Translation gives CASMDSGFGANVLTF.

The chain recombines TRBV6-1 with TRBJ1-2; possible D gene TRBD1, 6 bases. CDR3 length equals 13 residues. Trimming removed 3 bases at V and 5 bases at J, with 10 bases between. Germline CDR1 MNHNS, CDR2 SASEGT. The CDR3 region is CASSDRGFYGYTF. DNA of the CDR3: TGTGCCAGCAGTGACAGGGGTTTTTATGGCTACACCTTC.